Below, 6 T cell receptor beta chains from the same sample are listed, as sequenced in a study of identical twins' blood T cells. Via MiXCR, TCRdb re-called the 5' RACE reads, giving one row per CDR3 protein. The repertoire includes 350,000 to 400,000 distinct CDR3 sequences, 25% to 35% of them detected once, and 6% to 7% sits in the top ten. Sequencing used PBMCs. The receptors here all came from a woman aged 18-49 years in good health.

V is TRBV12-3 or TRBV12-4 and J is TRBJ1-2; 9 bases map to TRBD1. The CDR3 has 12 residues. The J segment lost 10 bases and the V segment lost 8 bases, leaving 8 bases of the junction unmatched. The CDR3 here is CASGLGQGVYTF. The CDR3 nucleotides read TGTGCCAGCGGCCTGGGACAGGGTGTCTACACCTTC.

The V and J genes are TRBV14 and TRBJ1-4; no definite D call. The CDR3 runs to 18 residues. Germline assignment: CDR1 SGHDN and CDR2 FVKESK. V lost 1 base, J lost 3 bases, and 18 bases lay in between. The chain's CDR3 is CASSQGYYFAGPNEKLFF. The CDR3 DNA is TGTGCCAGCAGCCAAGGATACTATTTTGCCGGGCCTAATGAAAAACTGTTTTTT.

This clonotype was counted only a few times. J is TRBJ2-1 and V is TRBV6-4, with 7 nucleotides matching TRBD2. With V trimmed by 3 bases and J by 8 bases, 13 bases remained unmatched. The CDR3 spans 16 residues. Germline V gene lookup returns CDR1 MRHNA and CDR2 SNTAGT. The chain's CDR3 is CASSEGMTSPSDEQFF. Written as DNA, the CDR3 is TGTGCCAGCAGTGAGGGAATGACTAGCCCGTCCGATGAGCAGTTCTTC.

This clonotype has just a few counts. The chain combines TRBV7-8 with TRBJ2-5; possible D gene TRBD2, 5 bases. This CDR3 spans 14 amino acids. Germline V gives CDR1 SGHVS, CDR2 FQNEAQ. V shed 1 base and J shed 5 bases, with 11 bases lying between them. The CDR3 nucleotides read TGTGCCAGCAGCTTAGATGGACTTATGGAGACCCAGTACTTC. Its translation: CASSLDGLMETQYF.

About this clonotype itself: A much bigger clone sits one base away, suggesting this may be a read error. J is TRBJ1-1 and V is TRBV20-1, with D maybe TRBD1 (5 bases). This CDR3 has 14 residues. Germline-derived CDR1 and CDR2 are DFQATT and SNEGSKA (reference sequence). The CDR3 region has the DNA TGCATTGCTGCGAAGACCCAGGGTCTCCGTGAAGCTTTCTTT. Its translation: CIAAKTQGLREAFF.

In this sample, this clonotype turned up a few times. An end of the junction differs from the germline gene, which may be a read error. The J gene is TRBJ1-1, the V gene TRBV20-1; 8 bases agree with TRBD1. In germline, CDR1 is DFQATT, CDR2 SNEGSKA (reference sequence). The CDR3 covers 14 residues. CDR3 loop: CSANRQGPGTEAFF. As DNA, the CDR3 is TGCAGTGCTAACAGACAGGGGCCGGGCACTGAGGCTTTCTTT.